The present T cell receptor (beta chain) was sequenced within a study of early T cells in non-severe SARS-CoV-2 infection (dated by TCRdb to about 2021). Background on the whole study: Because TCR sequencing was done on bulk RNA from unsorted whole blood, the alpha and beta chains could not be paired.

Details on this clonotype: Its antigen specificity is not known. Nothing much larger sits one base from this clone, and base qualities are not available.

What the research found in general, with its limitations: VDJdb matching was skewed toward anti-spike CD8 responses, so virus-specific expansions were likely underestimated and private and CD4 specificities were missed.

Library creation used 5' RACE. The data were produced on a NextSeq 500. In the TCR library protocol, unique molecular identifiers were attached to individual cDNA molecules to correct for PCR bias and sequencing error. Both TCR alpha and beta chains were sequenced, and tight co-correlation was observed between alpha and beta sequence abundances in each sample. Per the source publication's procedure: Decombinator V4 was used to annotate TCR sequences for V gene, J gene and CDR3. TCRs were defined as expanded if a significant change between any two time points was detected under a Poisson model with p below 0.0001. TCR abundances were normalised to the total number of TCRs sequenced per sample and were expressed as counts per million. MAIT TCRs were defined by TRAV1-2 paired with TRAJ12, TRAJ20 or TRAJ33, and iNKT TCRs by TRAV10 paired with TRAJ18. VDJdb, accessed 1 November 2021, was searched for CMV, EBV and SARS-CoV-2 annotated TCRs, with TCRs annotated for multiple antigens excluded. Using fastp at Q25 and MiXCR, TCRdb reprocessed the public reads and kept productive beta chains. Rows with one shared CDR3 protein collapse into an entry with the most common genes and DNA. TCRdb, not the original authors, processed these V and J calls. The sample has some 66,000 distinct CDR3 sequences on record, under 15% of them singletons. The ten largest clones capture 5.2% of the sample.

Set within a cohort of healthcare workers in London, UK, this nested case-control study involved weekly PCR testing of nasopharyngeal swabs along with blood sampling. Healthcare workers were enrolled in the week of the UK lockdown, from 23 to 31 March 2020, and were followed every week for up to roughly 15 weeks. From V the trimming removes 0 bases and from J it removes 4 bases, while the gene matches leave 6 bases of the junction unaccounted for. The germline V gene yields SGDLS for CDR1 and YYNGEE for CDR2. The CDR3 spans 15 residues, from the cysteine through the phenylalanine. CDR3 DNA is the only sequence kept; it has 45 bases, read in frame from the first base.

Material for sequencing was whole blood. The chain employs TRBV9 and TRBJ2-7, and TRBD2 aligns with 8 junction nucleotides. This clonotype was sampled from an adult who was a healthcare worker with PCR-confirmed SARS-CoV-2 infection or an uninfected control (not recorded which). DNA sequence: TGTGCCAGCAGCGTAGGAAGCGGGAGATTATACGAGCAGTACTTC. This codes for CASSVGSGRLYEQYF.